The 10 T cell receptor beta chains below come from one sample, sequenced in a study of a mutant IDH1 vaccine in newly diagnosed glioma. Clones were read by immunoSEQ multiplex PCR, and TCRdb kept only the in-frame ones, dropping some. The table has fewer than 45,000 clones, around 74% seen once. No antigen has been assigned to these receptors. The time point is: week 23, last vaccination. Vaccination comprised doses that each held 300 ug of mutant IDH1 20-mer peptide, plus topical imiquimod. Specimen: PBMCs, collected from a glioma patient whose treatment included an IDH1 peptide vaccine. These receptors came from a man aged 50-59 years with glioma.

The V gene is TRBV20-1, the J gene TRBJ1-2, with D perhaps matching TRBD1 (6 bases). V gave up 4 bases and J gave up 3 bases, with 6 bases separating them. The CDR3 length is 11 residues. CDR1 is DFQATT, CDR2 SNEGSKA, per germline (reference sequence). For the CDR3, the DNA is TGCAGTGCTACAGGGGACTATGGCTACACCTTC. The encoded protein is CSATGDYGYTF.

The gene calls are TRBV7-9 and TRBJ2-3, with D unclear. V lost 5 bases and J lost 7, with 10 bases in between. CDR1 is SEHNR, CDR2 FQNEAQ, per germline (reference sequence). The CDR3 runs to 12 residues. The CDR3 sequence: CASSARSHTQYF. The CDR3 DNA is TGTGCCAGCAGCGCGCGGTCCCATACGCAGTATTTT.

By frequency in the sample, this clone is medium-sized (0.01 to 0.1%). The rearrangement joins TRBV5-6 to TRBJ1-1; D gene unclear. The CDR3 is 13 residues long. The V gene's germline CDR1 is SGHDT and CDR2 YYEEEE. The V and J ends lost 6 bases and 0 bases respectively, with 9 bases between them. CDR3 DNA sequence: TGTGCCAGCACCTCCCCCTTGAACACTGAAGCTTTCTTT. Residues: CASTSPLNTEAFF.

The CDR3 spells CASSVEGSGGYEQFF. CDR3 sequence (DNA): TGTGCCAGCAGCGTAGAGGGTAGCGGGGGCTATGAGCAGTTCTTC. This rearrangement joins TRBV9 to TRBJ2-1; 9 nucleotides match TRBD2. The CDR3 length is 15 residues. V dropped 0 bases and J dropped 8; count of bases not matched to a gene: 6. Germline V lookup: CDR1 SGDLS, CDR2 YYNGEE. The entire variable domain, with the rest obtained from reference TRBV9 and TRBJ2-1, is as follows: DSGVTQTPKHLITATGQRVTLRCSPRSGDLSVYWYQQSLDQGLQFLIQYYNGEERAKGNILERFSAQQFPDLHSELNLSSLELGDSALYFCASSVEGSGGYEQFFGPGTRLTVL.

The chain combines TRBV4-1 with TRBJ2-7; tentative D call: TRBD2 (6 bases). Per germline, CDR1 MGHRA and CDR2 YSYEKL. Trimming took off 4 bases at V and 2 bases at J, with 12 bases between the two ends. The length of the CDR3 is 14 residues. CDR3 region: CASSRGDGPYEQYF. CDR3 nucleotide sequence: TGCGCCAGCAGCCGGGGGGACGGTCCCTACGAGCAGTACTTC.

V and J are TRBV29-1 and TRBJ1-2; D call uncertain. With 2 bases removed from V and 11 bases from J, the gap between germline ends came to 12 bases. Germline V gives CDR1 SQVTM, CDR2 ANQGSEA. The CDR3 covers 11 residues. Here the CDR3 DNA reads TGCAGCGTTGAATGGTCGGAGGAGTACACCTTC. Translating gives CSVEWSEEYTF.

The chain combines TRBV5-7 with TRBJ1-5; 10 positions agree with TRBD1. TRBV5-7 has ORF status, its function being uncertain. The CDR3 sequence is 16 residues long. J lost 6 bases, V lost 4 bases, and 10 bases had no gene match. This CDR3 is CASSPGDRGLCQPQHF. Here the CDR3 DNA reads TGTGCCAGCAGCCCGGGCGACAGGGGGCTGTGTCAGCCCCAGCATTTT.

This clone was counted between two and nine times. This chain links TRBV7-2 with TRBJ1-5; D remains ambiguous. CDR1 and CDR2 (germline): SGHTA, FQGNSA. The CDR3 is made up of 13 amino acids. V lost 1 base, J lost 6 bases, and 7 bases lay in between. The CDR3 region is CASSLGVSQPQHF. The CDR3 nucleotides are TGTGCCAGCAGCTTAGGGGTCAGTCAGCCCCAGCATTTT.

Only a few counts were recorded for this clone. This rearrangement joins TRBV9 to TRBJ2-1; D possibly corresponds to TRBD2 (5 bases). The CDR3 covers 14 residues. V lost 3 bases to trimming and J lost 6 bases, with 13 bases between them. Germline CDR1 SGDLS, CDR2 YYNGEE. The DNA for the CDR3 is TGTGCCAGCAGCGCCCCCCCCCGGGGCAATGAGCAGTTCTTC. This codes for CASSAPPRGNEQFF. The full variable domain, rest sourced from reference TRBV9 and TRBJ2-1, is DSGVTQTPKHLITATGQRVTLRCSPRSGDLSVYWYQQSLDQGLQFLIQYYNGEERAKGNILERFSAQQFPDLHSELNLSSLELGDSALYFCASSAPPRGNEQFFGPGTRLTVL.

The chain joins TRBV11-2 to TRBJ1-4; D not resolved. Between the trimmed V and J ends, which lost 3 bases and 4 bases, there was a span of 15 bases. The CDR3 contains 16 residues. CDR1 and CDR2 from the germline V gene are SGHAT and FQNNGV. CDR3 nucleotide sequence: TGTGCCAGCAGCTTCGTAGGCGGGATGGGTAATGAAAAACTGTTTTTT. It specifies CASSFVGGMGNEKLFF.